This T cell receptor beta chain comes out of a study of T cell repertoires in cytomegalovirus infection. This clonotype showed up many times. TCRdb itself ran the reads through MiXCR, one entry per CDR3 protein. The sample lists roughly 320,000 distinct CDR3 sequences; 8% to 10% were seen once. Germline CDR1 reads SGHKS; CDR2 reads YYEKEE (reference sequence). The CDR3 is 17 residues long. V was clipped by 4 bases and J by 0 bases, with 14 bases between them. This sequence was found in a human donor in good health (CMV status not recorded). Some clones in this sample may be carry-over from other donors' samples. The specimen sequenced was PBMCs. The chain uses TRBV5-5 and TRBJ1-6; D remains unclear. CDR3 sequence reads: CASSLSGVSSYNSPLHF. CDR3 coding DNA: TGTGCCAGCAGCCTGTCAGGCGTATCCTCCTATAATTCACCCCTCCACTTT.